This is a list of T cell receptor beta chains from one sample in a study of cytomegalovirus exposure and HLA in healthy donors. TCRdb's copy holds only in-frame clones and misses some; the assay was immunoSEQ multiplex PCR. Seen here are more than 140,000 clones, 85% to 90% observed once, and the top ten hold over 3%. Specimen: PBMCs. Receptors originate from a woman aged 18-29 years in good health and CMV-seropositive. The CDR3 runs from the conserved cysteine through the conserved F or W. D genes are given only for firm matches. For some rows the clone size is stated as once, few or many, or as a class when expanded; others skip it.

CDR3aa: CASSRQENTEAFF
CDR3nt: TGTGCCAGCAGCCGCCAGGAGAACACTGAAGCTTTCTTT
j_gene: TRBJ1-1
v_gene: TRBV6-6
abundance: NA
d_gene: NA

CDR3aa: CASSPTGTSGLETQYF
CDR3nt: TGTGCCAGCAGCCCGACCGGGACTAGCGGGTTGGAGACCCAGTACTTC
j_gene: TRBJ2-5
v_gene: TRBV7-2
abundance: NA
d_gene: TRBD2

CDR3aa: CASSPGLAGGRSSYNEQFF
CDR3nt: TGTGCCAGCAGCCCTGGACTAGCGGGAGGTCGGAGCTCCTACAATGAGCAGTTCTTC
j_gene: TRBJ2-1
v_gene: TRBV11-3
abundance: NA
d_gene: TRBD2

CDR3aa: CSVEDGGKETQYF
CDR3nt: TGCAGCGTTGAAGATGGAGGCAAAGAGACCCAGTACTTC
j_gene: TRBJ2-5
v_gene: TRBV29-1
abundance: NA
d_gene: NA

CDR3aa: CASSTRPARGNEQFF
CDR3nt: TGTGCCAGTAGTACTCGGCCGGCTAGGGGCAATGAGCAGTTCTTC
j_gene: TRBJ2-1
v_gene: TRBV19
abundance: NA
d_gene: NA

CDR3aa: CAWNPGLAGTGELFF
CDR3nt: TGTGCCTGGAATCCCGGACTAGCGGGGACCGGGGAGCTGTTTTTT
j_gene: TRBJ2-2
v_gene: TRBV30
abundance: NA
d_gene: TRBD2

CDR3aa: CASSLERDYYNEQFF
CDR3nt: TGTGCCAGCAGCTTAGAGCGGGACTACTACAATGAGCAGTTCTTC
j_gene: TRBJ2-1
v_gene: TRBV11-2
abundance: NA
d_gene: TRBD2

CDR3aa: CASSLSGSFDEQYF
CDR3nt: TGTGCTAGCAGCCTCAGCGGGAGCTTCGACGAGCAGTACTTC
j_gene: TRBJ2-7
v_gene: TRBV7-7
abundance: NA
d_gene: TRBD2

CDR3aa: CASSQLGRSYGYTF
CDR3nt: TGCGCCAGCAGCCAATTGGGGCGGTCTTATGGCTACACCTTC
j_gene: TRBJ1-2
v_gene: TRBV4-1
abundance: NA
d_gene: NA

CDR3aa: CASSALFPDTEAFF
CDR3nt: TGTGCCAGCAGCGCACTTTTTCCTGACACTGAAGCTTTCTTT
j_gene: TRBJ1-1
v_gene: TRBV7-8
abundance: NA
d_gene: NA

CDR3aa: CASSNKGSQPQHF
CDR3nt: TGTGCCAGCAGTAATAAAGGGAGTCAGCCCCAGCATTTT
j_gene: TRBJ1-5
v_gene: TRBV6-6
abundance: NA
d_gene: NA

CDR3aa: CASSARLAGAHNEQFF
CDR3nt: TGTGCCAGCAGCGCCAGACTAGCGGGAGCCCACAATGAGCAGTTCTTC
j_gene: TRBJ2-1
v_gene: TRBV9
abundance: NA
d_gene: TRBD2

CDR3aa: CASSPGTSGTPYNEQFF
CDR3nt: TGCGCCAGCAGCCCCGGGACTAGCGGGACGCCATACAATGAGCAGTTCTTC
j_gene: TRBJ2-1
v_gene: TRBV4-3
abundance: NA
d_gene: TRBD2

CDR3aa: CASSWGGSGSYEQYF
CDR3nt: TGTGCCAGCAGCTGGGGTGGGAGCGGGAGCTACGAGCAGTACTTC
j_gene: TRBJ2-7
v_gene: TRBV11-2
abundance: once
d_gene: TRBD2

CDR3aa: CASSTSTGSGTDTQYF
CDR3nt: TGTGCCAGCAGCACATCGACAGGGAGCGGGACAGATACGCAGTATTTT
j_gene: TRBJ2-3
v_gene: TRBV11-3
abundance: once
d_gene: NA

CDR3aa: CASTWGTGRDEQYF
CDR3nt: TGCGCCAGCACCTGGGGGACAGGGCGGGACGAGCAGTACTTC
j_gene: TRBJ2-7
v_gene: TRBV10-1
abundance: NA
d_gene: TRBD1

CDR3aa: CASSPGLGFNEQFF
CDR3nt: TGTGCCAGCAGCCCCGGACTAGGTTTCAATGAGCAGTTCTTC
j_gene: TRBJ2-1
v_gene: TRBV7-9
abundance: NA
d_gene: TRBD2

CDR3aa: CASSVVGLPQSADTQYF
CDR3nt: TGTGCCAGCAGCGTAGTCGGACTCCCTCAATCGGCGGATACGCAGTATTTT
j_gene: TRBJ2-3
v_gene: TRBV9
abundance: NA
d_gene: NA

CDR3aa: CASSQDRVTGNQPQHF
CDR3nt: TGTGCCAGCAGCCAGGACAGGGTAACGGGCAATCAGCCCCAGCATTTT
j_gene: TRBJ1-5
v_gene: TRBV27
abundance: NA
d_gene: TRBD1

CDR3aa: CASSSTSRGREQYF
CDR3nt: TGTGCCAGCAGCAGCACCTCCAGGGGTCGCGAGCAGTACTTC
j_gene: TRBJ2-7
v_gene: TRBV7-2
abundance: NA
d_gene: NA

CDR3aa: CASSLKGFLASPLHF
CDR3nt: TGTGCCAGCAGTTTAAAGGGGTTCCTGGCCTCTCCCCTCCACTTT
j_gene: TRBJ1-6
v_gene: TRBV27
abundance: NA
d_gene: NA

CDR3aa: CASSRYSDSYEQYF
CDR3nt: TGTGCCAGCAGCCGCTACTCCGACTCCTACGAGCAGTACTTC
j_gene: TRBJ2-7
v_gene: TRBV7-2
abundance: NA
d_gene: NA

CDR3aa: CASSEVGGSSNEQYF
CDR3nt: TGTGCCAGCAGTGAAGTGGGGGGGTCGTCGAACGAGCAGTACTTC
j_gene: TRBJ2-7
v_gene: TRBV6-1
abundance: many
d_gene: TRBD2

CDR3aa: CASSEQGRDGYTF
CDR3nt: TGTGCCAGCAGTGAGCAGGGGCGGGATGGCTACACCTTC
j_gene: TRBJ1-2
v_gene: TRBV2
abundance: NA
d_gene: NA

CDR3aa: CASSEQEGSYEQYF
CDR3nt: TGTGCCAGCAGTGAACAGGAGGGTTCCTACGAGCAGTACTTC
j_gene: TRBJ2-7
v_gene: TRBV6-1
abundance: NA
d_gene: NA

CDR3aa: CASSGTGKGEAFF
CDR3nt: TGTGCCAGTAGTGGAACAGGGAAGGGTGAAGCTTTCTTT
j_gene: TRBJ1-1
v_gene: TRBV19
abundance: NA
d_gene: NA

CDR3aa: CASRLGTGSYGYTF
CDR3nt: TGCGCCAGCAGACTCGGGACAGGGTCCTATGGCTACACCTTC
j_gene: TRBJ1-2
v_gene: TRBV5-1
abundance: NA
d_gene: TRBD1

CDR3aa: CASSLWPERNTEAFF
CDR3nt: TGTGCCAGCAGTTTATGGCCGGAGAGGAACACTGAAGCTTTCTTT
j_gene: TRBJ1-1
v_gene: TRBV27
abundance: NA
d_gene: NA

CDR3aa: CASSEATGGGTEAFF
CDR3nt: TGTGCCAGCAGTGAAGCGACAGGGGGGGGCACTGAAGCTTTCTTT
j_gene: TRBJ1-1
v_gene: TRBV6-1
abundance: NA
d_gene: TRBD1

CDR3aa: CASIKPGEKLFF
CDR3nt: TGTGCCAGCATTAAGCCGGGTGAAAAACTGTTTTTT
j_gene: TRBJ1-4
v_gene: TRBV7-2
abundance: NA
d_gene: NA

CDR3aa: CASSQGTSGSFNEQFF
CDR3nt: TGCGCCAGCAGCCAGGGGACTAGCGGGAGTTTCAATGAGCAGTTCTTC
j_gene: TRBJ2-1
v_gene: TRBV4-3
abundance: NA
d_gene: TRBD2

CDR3aa: CASRDGTSRHEQYF
CDR3nt: TGTGCCAGCAGGGACGGGACTTCTCGACACGAGCAGTACTTC
j_gene: TRBJ2-7
v_gene: TRBV6-5
abundance: NA
d_gene: NA

CDR3aa: CASSPGHPNTEAFF
CDR3nt: TGTGCCAGCAGTCCGGGACACCCGAACACTGAAGCTTTCTTT
j_gene: TRBJ1-1
v_gene: TRBV25-1
abundance: NA
d_gene: NA

CDR3aa: CASSDRQGPSYEQYF
CDR3nt: TGTGCCAGCAGTGATCGACAGGGGCCCTCCTACGAGCAGTACTTC
j_gene: TRBJ2-7
v_gene: TRBV25-1
abundance: NA
d_gene: TRBD1

CDR3aa: CSAFTRREQFF
CDR3nt: TGCAGTGCTTTCACTAGGCGTGAGCAGTTCTTC
j_gene: TRBJ2-1
v_gene: TRBV20-1
abundance: once
d_gene: NA

CDR3aa: CASGRGDTQYF
CDR3nt: TGTGCCAGTGGCAGGGGAGATACGCAGTATTTT
j_gene: TRBJ2-3
v_gene: TRBV11-2
abundance: NA
d_gene: NA

CDR3aa: CSVTLAEAYEQYF
CDR3nt: TGCAGCGTTACCCTAGCGGAGGCCTACGAGCAGTACTTC
j_gene: TRBJ2-7
v_gene: TRBV29-1
abundance: NA
d_gene: TRBD2

CDR3aa: CASSSGTGVNTEAFF
CDR3nt: TGTGCCAGCAGCTCGGGGACAGGGGTGAACACTGAAGCTTTCTTT
j_gene: TRBJ1-1
v_gene: TRBV7-9
abundance: NA
d_gene: TRBD1

CDR3aa: CASSRGLAGIYEQYF
CDR3nt: TGTGCCAGCAGCCGTGGACTAGCGGGAATCTACGAGCAGTACTTC
j_gene: TRBJ2-7
v_gene: TRBV7-6
abundance: NA
d_gene: TRBD2

CDR3aa: CASSPGLAGVDEQFF
CDR3nt: TGCGCCAGCAGCCCTGGACTAGCGGGAGTCGATGAGCAGTTCTTC
j_gene: TRBJ2-1
v_gene: TRBV5-1
abundance: NA
d_gene: TRBD2

CDR3aa: CASSFRTDNTDTQYF
CDR3nt: TGTGCCAGCAGCTTTCGGACAGACAACACAGATACGCAGTATTTT
j_gene: TRBJ2-3
v_gene: TRBV7-9
abundance: NA
d_gene: NA

CDR3aa: CASSFQGLAGGSTDTQYF
CDR3nt: TGCGCCAGCAGCTTTCAGGGACTAGCGGGAGGTAGCACAGATACGCAGTATTTT
j_gene: TRBJ2-3
v_gene: TRBV5-1
abundance: NA
d_gene: TRBD2